This T cell receptor beta chain is drawn from a study of OX40 agonist ivuxolimab in advanced cancers. The table came from immunoSEQ multiplex PCR; TCRdb's copy has only in-frame clones and leaves some out. The repertoire holds about 50,000 clones, with 85% to 95% as singletons. Germline CDR1 reads SGHTA; CDR2 reads FQGTGA. CDR3 length: 15 residues. V dropped 0 bases and J dropped 6; count of bases not matched to a gene: 6. The receptor was isolated from an adult with an advanced solid tumor such as melanoma, head and neck, liver or kidney cancer. The chain uses TRBV7-3 and TRBJ2-7, with 9 bases identical to TRBD1. Sequencing used CD4+ or CD8+ T cells sorted from blood, obtained in a trial of the OX40 agonist ivuxolimab. This chain's CDR3 is CASSLTRTGATEQYF. DNA for the CDR3: TGTGCCAGCAGCTTAACCCGGACAGGGGCGACCGAGCAGTACTTC. Full variable domain (missing parts from reference TRBV7-3 and TRBJ2-7): GAGVSQTPSNKVTEKGKYVELRCDPISGHTALYWYRQSLGQGPEFLIYFQGTGAADDSGLPNDRFFAVRPEGSVSTLKIQRTERGDSAVYLCASSLTRTGATEQYFGPGTRLTVT.